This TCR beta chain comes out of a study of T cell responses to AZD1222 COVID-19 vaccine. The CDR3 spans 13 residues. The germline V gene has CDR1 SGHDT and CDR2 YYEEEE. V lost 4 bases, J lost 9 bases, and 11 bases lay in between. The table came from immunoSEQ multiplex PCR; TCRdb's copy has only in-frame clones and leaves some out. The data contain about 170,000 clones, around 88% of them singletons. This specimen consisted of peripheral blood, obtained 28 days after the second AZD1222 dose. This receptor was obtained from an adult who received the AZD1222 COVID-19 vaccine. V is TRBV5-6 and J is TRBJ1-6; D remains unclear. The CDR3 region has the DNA TGTGCCAGCAGCCCCGGACCGGTTTCACCCCTCCACTTT. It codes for CASSPGPVSPLHF.